One sample yielded the 31 T cell receptor beta chains listed below, sequenced in a study of blood T cell repertoires in COVID-19. Measured with immunoSEQ multiplex PCR; TCRdb has only the in-frame clones, and not every one. The table lists about 89,000 clones, approximately 86% of them singletons. The specimen was peripheral blood. The receptors stem from an elderly man with active or convalescent COVID-19.

The gene calls are TRBV11-2 and TRBJ1-2; D remains ambiguous. V was pared by 4 bases and J by 4 bases, with 13 bases between. Germline V gene lookup returns CDR1 SGHAT and CDR2 FQNNGV. The CDR3 runs 14 residues. CDR3 amino acids: CASSSKLGSYGYTF. For the CDR3, the DNA is TGTGCCAGCAGCTCCAAGTTGGGCAGCTATGGCTACACCTTC.

The chain couples TRBV28 to TRBJ1-1; D possibly corresponds to TRBD1 (5 bases). Trimming removed 7 bases from V and 5 bases from J, with 17 bases in between. This CDR3 spans 14 amino acids. CDR1 and CDR2 (germline): MDHEN, SYDVKM. CDR3 sequence: CASTFGGVGTEAFF. DNA for the CDR3: TGTGCCAGCACTTTCGGGGGTGTGGGGACTGAAGCTTTCTTT.

The gene calls are TRBV4-3 and TRBJ2-1, with D uncertain. V was trimmed by 0 bases and J by 6 bases, leaving 9 bases between them. The CDR3 length is 14 residues. In germline, CDR1 is LGHNA, CDR2 YSLEER. CDR3 in DNA: TGCGCCAGCAGCCAAGAGAGTGTTAGCAATGAGCAGTTCTTC. This gives the protein CASSQESVSNEQFF.

V and J are TRBV27 and TRBJ1-5; no clear D gene. The CDR3 spans 12 residues. Trimming shortened V by 2 bases and J by 9 bases, and 8 bases separated the two germline ends. Germline CDR1 reads MNHEY; CDR2 reads SMNVEV (reference sequence). CDR3 sequence reads: CASSLNGGPQHF. CDR3 in DNA: TGTGCCAGCAGTTTAAACGGAGGGCCCCAGCATTTT.

The chain uses TRBV7-2 and TRBJ2-3; no firm D call. Germline V lookup: CDR1 SGHTA, CDR2 FQGNSA. This CDR3 is built from 14 residues. V was pared by 10 bases and J by 2 bases, with 16 bases between. The DNA for the CDR3 is TGTGCCACCATGTCGCGGCTGTCCACAGATACGCAGTATTTT. This codes for CATMSRLSTDTQYF.

The chain employs TRBV18 and TRBJ2-7; TRBD1 matches 8 bases. V was pared by 1 base and J by 5 bases, with 4 bases of the junction left unmatched. This CDR3 region has 14 residues. Germline V gene data show CDR1 as KGHSH and CDR2 as LQKENI. The CDR3 DNA follows: TGTGCCAGCTCACCACTAGGACAGGGCAACGAGCAGTACTTC. It encodes CASSPLGQGNEQYF. Full variable domain (remainder filled in from reference TRBV18 and TRBJ2-7): NAGVMQNPRHLVRRRGQEARLRCSPMKGHSHVYWYRQLPEEGLKFMVYLQKENIIDESGMPKERFSAEFPKEGPSILRIQQVVRGDSAAYFCASSPLGQGNEQYFGPGTRLTVT.

This clone is a singleton in its sample. The V call is TRBV5-1, the J call TRBJ1-6; 12 bases are a match to TRBD1. Per the germline V gene, CDR1 is SGHRS and CDR2 is YFSETQ. This CDR3 has 16 amino acids. J gave up 8 bases and V 0 bases, and 3 bases lay outside the gene matches. The CDR3 spells CASSLEGQGAHSPLHF. CDR3 in DNA: TGCGCCAGCAGCTTGGAGGGACAGGGGGCCCATTCACCCCTCCACTTT.

The chain uses TRBV28 and TRBJ1-2, with 7 bases that match TRBD1. The length of the CDR3 is 15 residues. Germline assignment: CDR1 MDHEN and CDR2 SYDVKM. The V segment lost 3 bases and the J segment 7 bases; nucleotides outside the gene matches: 11. The CDR3 loop reads CASSFRGLASGGYTF. CDR3 DNA sequence: TGTGCCAGCAGTTTTAGGGGGCTGGCCAGTGGTGGCTACACCTTC.

The chain is built from TRBV3-1 (or the pseudogene TRBV3-2) and TRBJ2-1; the match to TRBD2 covers 7 bases. After removal of 4 bases from V and 4 bases from J, the junction contained 13 bases not matched to a gene. The CDR3 contains 17 residues. Germline V gene data show CDR1 as LGHDT and CDR2 as YNNKEL (reference sequence). The DNA for the CDR3 is TGTGCCAGCAGCCCAAGGGTCGGGCTAGCGGAATACAATGAGCAGTTCTTC. It specifies CASSPRVGLAEYNEQFF.

The genes are TRBV18 and TRBJ1-3; D call uncertain. CDR3 size: 18 residues. V was shortened by 3 bases and J by 0 bases, with 18 bases between the two germline ends. The germline CDR1 and CDR2 sequences are KGHSH and LQKENI. The CDR3 is CASSPTIRQSYSGNTIYF. CDR3 sequence (DNA): TGTGCCAGCTCACCTACCATCAGGCAATCCTACTCTGGAAACACCATATATTTT.

The chain joins TRBV28 to TRBJ1-5, with TRBD1 matching over 9 bases. The junction had 7 bases not matched to a gene; V was cut back by 7 bases and J by 0 bases. The CDR3 is made up of 16 amino acids. Germline V gene sequence: CDR1 MDHEN, CDR2 SYDVKM. CDR3 sequence (DNA): TGTGCCAGCAACACGGACAGGGGCACTAGCAATCAGCCCCAGCATTTT. Its translation: CASNTDRGTSNQPQHF. Full variable domain (remainder filled in from reference TRBV28 and TRBJ1-5): DVKVTQSSRYLVKRTGEKVFLECVQDMDHENMFWYRQDPGLGLRLIYFSYDVKMKEKGDIPEGYSVSREKKERFSLILESASTNQTSMYLCASNTDRGTSNQPQHFGDGTRLSIL.

The rearrangement uses TRBV3-1 (or the pseudogene TRBV3-2) and TRBJ1-6, with no clear D. The CDR3 has 13 amino acids. The V end lost 4 bases, the J end lost 7 bases, and 8 bases lay between the germline ends. Germline values: CDR1 LGHDT, CDR2 YNNKEL (reference sequence). CDR3 region: CASSRTENSPLHF. The CDR3 DNA sequence: TGTGCCAGCAGCCGTACAGAAAATTCACCCCTCCACTTT.

The chain is built from TRBV29-1 and TRBJ1-2, with TRBD1 as a possible D gene (5 bases). CDR3 length: 11 amino acids. V lost 5 bases and J lost 6, with 10 bases in between. CDR1 and CDR2 (germline): SQVTM, ANQGSEA. CDR3 in DNA: TGCAGCGTTATGGGGGGTCATGGCTACACCTTC. This gives the protein CSVMGGHGYTF.

The chain is built from TRBV28 and TRBJ2-7; tentatively, D is TRBD2 (5 bases). The CDR3 covers 14 residues. Trimming cost V 6 bases and J 4 bases, with 16 bases left between them. CDR1 MDHEN and CDR2 SYDVKM come from the germline V gene. CDR3 coding DNA: TGTGCCAGCAGGGCGCCTGTGGGAGCGTACGAGCAGTACTTC. This translates into CASRAPVGAYEQYF.

The rearrangement joins TRBV19 to TRBJ2-2; 8 nucleotides line up with TRBD2. Germline values: CDR1 LNHDA, CDR2 SQIVND (reference sequence). V was pared by 1 base and J by 3 bases, with 4 bases of the junction left unmatched. This CDR3 contains 16 residues. CDR3 bases: TGTGCCAGTAGTATAGCGAGGACTAGCCACACCGGGGAGCTGTTTTTT. Its protein is CASSIARTSHTGELFF.

The gene calls are TRBV18 and TRBJ2-5, with 7 bases that match TRBD2. Germline loops: CDR1 KGHSH, CDR2 LQKENI. Trimming cost V 6 bases and J 3 bases; bases outside gene matches: 4. The CDR3 is made up of 13 amino acids. The CDR3 nucleotides are TGTGCCAGCTCCCGCCGGGGGGAAGAGACCCAGTACTTC. As protein: CASSRRGEETQYF.

The V and J genes are TRBV2 and TRBJ2-3; 14 bases are shared with TRBD2. The CDR3 is 17 residues long. V shed 6 bases, J shed 4 bases, and the junction held 9 bases outside the gene matches. Per germline, CDR1 SNHLY and CDR2 FYNNEI. The CDR3 sequence is CASSSGTSGSGADTQYF. As DNA, the CDR3 is TGTGCCAGCAGCTCCGGGACTAGCGGGAGTGGCGCAGATACGCAGTATTTT.

This clone was seen a single time. The CDR3 does not close with the conserved phenylalanine or tryptophan, likely indicating a read error. Because the CDR3's place on the DNA is in doubt, the DNA is left out and the CDR3 is given as listed by TCRdb. The chain links TRBV7-4 to TRBJ1-2. From germline, CDR1 is SGHVT and CDR2 SQSDAQ. The CDR3 totals 13 residues, both ends included. CDR3 in amino acids: CASSLAHCRFSGR.

The chain couples TRBV3-1 (or the pseudogene TRBV3-2) to TRBJ1-2; D unresolved. Trimming took 1 base from V and 3 from J, leaving 6 bases between them. The CDR3 is 13 residues long. Germline CDR1 LGHDT, CDR2 YNNKEL (reference sequence). This CDR3 reads CASSQAGDYGYTF. As DNA, the CDR3 is TGTGCCAGCAGCCAAGCCGGAGACTATGGCTACACCTTC.

This rearrangement joins TRBV7-2 to TRBJ1-5; maybe TRBD1 (5 bases). Germline-derived CDR1 and CDR2 are SGHTA and FQGNSA. CDR3 size: 14 residues. Deletions cut 5 bases from V and 7 bases from J, with 15 bases between. CDR3: CASSPGRHSQPQHF. CDR3 bases: TGTGCCAGCAGCCCAGGGAGGCATTCCCAGCCCCAGCATTTT.

This clone is a singleton in its sample. This specimen includes other DNA sequences encoding the same CDR3. V is TRBV28 and J is TRBJ1-1, with no clear D. This CDR3 region has 13 residues. V dropped 6 bases and J dropped 2 bases, with 10 bases sitting between them. Germline CDR1 reads MDHEN; CDR2 reads SYDVKM. DNA of the CDR3: TGTGCCAGCAGCCTCGGGGTAAACACTGAAGCTTTCTTT. Residues: CASSLGVNTEAFF.

This clone was observed a handful of times. The chain employs TRBV25-1 and TRBJ2-3; 7 nucleotides match TRBD1. The CDR3 has 15 amino acids. CDR1 is MGHDK, CDR2 SYGVNS, per germline. J gave up 0 bases and V 5 bases, and 5 bases lay outside the gene matches. The DNA for the CDR3 is TGTGCCAGCAGTCATAACAGGGGAAGCACAGATACGCAGTATTTT. Protein: CASSHNRGSTDTQYF.

CDR3 region: CASSLGGVTQGETQYF. CDR3 sequence (DNA): TGTGCCAGCAGCTTAGGCGGGGTCACCCAGGGAGAGACCCAGTACTTC. The V call is TRBV7-2, the J call TRBJ2-5; perhaps TRBD2 as D (6 bases). From germline, CDR1 is SGHTA and CDR2 FQGNSA. Trimming removed 1 base at V and 4 bases at J, with 16 bases between. This CDR3 region has 16 residues.

The V and J genes are TRBV21-1 and TRBJ1-4. TRBV21-1 is listed as a pseudogene. This CDR3 has 19 residues. This CDR3 reads CASSHPVGGLLSVGEKLFF. CDR3 DNA sequence: TGTGCCAGCAGCCATCCAGTTGGCGGACTCCTAAGCGTTGGTGAAAAACTGTTTTTT.

The chain uses TRBV19 and TRBJ1-6; D gene unclear. CDR3 length equals 14 residues. Germline CDR1 LNHDA, CDR2 SQIVND (reference sequence). V was shortened by 9 bases and J by 11 bases, with 20 bases between the two germline ends. CDR3 bases: TGTGCCAGCAGGAGGGCAACTGGCAATCCACCCCTCCACTTT. Translating it yields CASRRATGNPPLHF.

In this sample, this clone turned up a few times. The chain links TRBV18 to TRBJ1-1; D perhaps matches TRBD1 (5 bases). The CDR3 has 13 amino acids. The V and J ends lost 6 bases and 3 bases respectively, with 11 bases between them. Germline assignment: CDR1 KGHSH and CDR2 LQKENI. The DNA for the CDR3 is TGTGCCAGCTCCCCCGGGGGGGACACTGAAGCTTTCTTT. This sequence encodes CASSPGGDTEAFF. Full variable domain (rest looked up from reference TRBV18 and TRBJ1-1): NAGVMQNPRHLVRRRGQEARLRCSPMKGHSHVYWYRQLPEEGLKFMVYLQKENIIDESGMPKERFSAEFPKEGPSILRIQQVVRGDSAAYFCASSPGGDTEAFFGQGTRLTVV.

This rearrangement joins TRBV10-3 to TRBJ1-3; D gene uncertain. Trimming removed 0 bases from V and 4 bases from J, with 10 bases in between. The CDR3 contains 15 residues. From germline, CDR1 is ENHRY and CDR2 SYGVKD. CDR3 loop: CAISESGGRGNTIYF. CDR3 sequence (DNA): TGTGCCATCAGTGAGTCAGGAGGGAGAGGAAACACCATATATTTT.

The sample holds one count of this clone. V and J are TRBV11-2 and TRBJ1-1, with a tentative D call TRBD1 (5 bases). The ends were cut back, 7 bases at V and 4 bases at J, with 13 bases in the middle. This CDR3 has 13 residues. CDR1 is SGHAT and CDR2 is FQNNGV in the germline V gene. CDR3 amino acids: CASTPTAITEAFF. CDR3 sequence (DNA): TGTGCCAGCACCCCGACAGCGATCACTGAAGCTTTCTTT.

The chain is built from TRBV30 and TRBJ2-1; 10 bases match TRBD2. The CDR3 consists of 15 residues. After removal of 2 bases from V and 7 bases from J, the junction contained 8 bases not matched to a gene. Germline V gives CDR1 GTSNPN, CDR2 SVGIG (reference sequence). The CDR3 loop is CAWSPLRAGGNEQFF. CDR3 bases: TGTGCCTGGAGTCCCCTTAGAGCGGGAGGGAATGAGCAGTTCTTC.

The chain combines TRBV4-1 with TRBJ2-1; 13 bases align to TRBD2. The CDR3 extends over 18 amino acids. The germline CDR1 and CDR2 sequences are MGHRA and YSYEKL. J was trimmed by 2 bases and V by 1 base; bases with no gene match: 5. CDR3 protein: CASSQVRTSGSPYNEQFF. In DNA, the CDR3 is TGCGCCAGCAGCCAAGTAAGGACTAGCGGGAGCCCCTACAATGAGCAGTTCTTC.

The chain employs TRBV12-5 and TRBJ2-7, with TRBD2 matching over 7 bases. Germline-derived CDR1 and CDR2 are LGHNT and FRNRAP. This CDR3 has 16 residues. The ends lost 1 base at V and 4 bases at J; junction bases unmatched: 10. CDR3 in DNA: TGTGCTAGTGGTTTGGCTACTAGCGTAAGGTATTACGAGCAGTACTTC. Translating gives CASGLATSVRYYEQYF.